The 14 T cell receptor beta chains listed next were all sequenced from one sample in a study of OX40 agonist ivuxolimab in advanced cancers. Only in-frame clones appear in the TCRdb table, and some are missing; sequencing was by immunoSEQ multiplex PCR. The sample yields about 94,000 clones, 80% to 90% seen once. Sequencing used CD4+ or CD8+ T cells sorted from blood, obtained in a trial of the OX40 agonist ivuxolimab. These receptors originate from an adult with an advanced solid tumor such as melanoma, head and neck, liver or kidney cancer.

Only one count was recorded for this clone. This rearrangement joins TRBV7-2 to TRBJ2-3, with D perhaps matching TRBD2 (5 bases). The CDR3 spans 14 residues. The V gene lost 1 base and the J gene lost 2 bases, with 7 bases spanning the gap. CDR1 and CDR2 (germline): SGHTA, FQGNSA. The CDR3 spells CASSLEGATDTQYF. The CDR3 region has the DNA TGTGCCAGCAGCTTAGAGGGAGCCACAGATACGCAGTATTTT.

The table lists this clone with a count of one. This rearrangement joins TRBV11-2 to TRBJ2-5; D is undetermined. CDR1 and CDR2 from the germline V gene are SGHAT and FQNNGV. CDR3 size: 14 residues. Trimming took off 2 bases at V and 2 bases at J, with 9 bases between the two ends. CDR3 sequence reads: CASSLPLKQETQYF. The CDR3 DNA sequence: TGTGCCAGCAGCTTACCCCTTAAACAAGAGACCCAGTACTTC.

The chain links TRBV5-1 to TRBJ2-5; the D gene is possibly TRBD1 (5 bases). Germline CDR1 reads SGHRS; CDR2 reads YFSETQ. V shed 1 base and J shed 7 bases, with 17 bases lying between them. The CDR3 consists of 15 residues. The CDR3 reads CASSLTTGPSGTQYF. CDR3 in DNA: TGCGCCAGCAGCTTGACAACAGGCCCATCCGGGACCCAGTACTTC.

The chain employs TRBV6-6 and TRBJ2-7; D might be TRBD1 (5 bases). Trimming took 6 bases from V and 7 from J, leaving 19 bases between them. The CDR3 runs 14 residues. Looked up from germline, CDR1 is MNHNY and CDR2 is SVGAGI (reference sequence). CDR3 coding DNA: TGTGCCAGCAGAAGTCCCAGGGAACCTAGGGAGCAGTACTTC. Residues: CASRSPREPREQYF.

The sample holds one count of this clone. This sequence joins TRBV9 and TRBJ2-1; no reliable D call. The length of the CDR3 is 16 residues. The germline gives CDR1 SGDLS, CDR2 YYNGEE. V shed 3 bases and J shed 4 bases, with 17 bases lying between them. The CDR3 sequence: CASSDPRRTLYNEQFF. The CDR3 coding sequence is TGTGCCAGCAGCGACCCGCGGCGGACCCTTTACAATGAGCAGTTCTTC.

V gene TRBV5-1 combines with J gene TRBJ1-5; D uncertain. The V and J ends lost 7 bases and 0 bases respectively, with 11 bases between them. The CDR3 runs to 14 residues. CDR1 and CDR2 from the germline V gene are SGHRS and YFSETQ. CDR3: CASLGGYSNQPQHF. Here the CDR3 DNA reads TGCGCCAGCCTAGGAGGATATAGCAATCAGCCCCAGCATTTT.

The V gene is TRBV29-1, the J gene TRBJ2-5; 11 nucleotides agree with TRBD2. The CDR3 runs 14 residues. The trim removed 7 bases at V and 5 bases at J, leaving 9 bases unmatched. CDR1 SQVTM and CDR2 ANQGSEA come from the germline V gene. The DNA for the CDR3 is TGCAGCGCCGGGGCTAGCGGGGGGTTTGAGACCCAGTACTTC. It yields the protein CSAGASGGFETQYF.

The count of this clone is one. V gene TRBV30 combines with J gene TRBJ1-2; TRBD1 might be the D (6 bases). CDR1 GTSNPN and CDR2 SVGIG come from the germline V gene (reference sequence). Trimming took 3 bases from V and 8 from J, leaving 13 bases between them. CDR3 size: 12 residues. CDR3 in DNA: TGTGCCTGGAGCTTCAGGGGAAAAGGCTACACCTTC. This translates into CAWSFRGKGYTF.

There are a few counts of this clone. The rearrangement uses TRBV7-9 and TRBJ1-3, with D possibly TRBD1 on 5 matching bases. Germline V gene lookup returns CDR1 SEHNR and CDR2 FQNEAQ (reference sequence). This CDR3 comprises 16 residues. The V end was cut by 5 bases, the J end by 4 bases, with 18 bases between. CDR3 residues: CASSQGPRKIGNTIYF. The CDR3 bases are TGTGCCAGCAGCCAGGGACCCCGAAAGATCGGAAACACCATATATTTT.

The V gene is TRBV2, the J gene TRBJ2-3, with D possibly TRBD2 on 6 matching bases. V dropped 6 bases and J dropped 2 bases, with 18 bases sitting between them. The CDR3 is 16 residues long. Germline V lookup: CDR1 SNHLY, CDR2 FYNNEI. CDR3 region: CASRGGGSLYTDTQYF. The CDR3 DNA reads as TGTGCCAGCAGGGGTGGGGGGTCCTTATACACAGATACGCAGTATTTT.

J is TRBJ1-2 and V is TRBV30; possible D gene TRBD1, 6 bases. This CDR3 spans 13 amino acids. Trimming cost V 2 bases and J 6 bases, with 13 bases left between them. Germline CDR1 GTSNPN, CDR2 SVGIG (reference sequence). The CDR3 protein is CAWSFRGGDGYTF. DNA for the CDR3: TGTGCCTGGAGTTTCCGAGGGGGGGATGGCTACACCTTC. The full variable domain, in which reference TRBV30 and TRBJ1-2 provide the parts outside the CDR3, is SQTIHQWPATLVQPVGSPLSLECTVEGTSNPNLYWYRQAAGRGLQLLFYSVGIGQISSEVPQNLSASRPQDRQFILSSKKLLLSDSGFYLCAWSFRGGDGYTFGSGTRLTVV.

This clone was observed a single time. V and J are TRBV5-1 and TRBJ2-1; TRBD2 matches 7 bases. The CDR3 runs 13 residues. The J segment lost 4 bases and the V segment lost 4 bases, leaving 2 bases of the junction unmatched. Germline CDR1 and CDR2: SGHRS and YFSETQ. The CDR3 DNA reads as TGCGCCAGCAGCACAGCGGGGTACAATGAGCAGTTCTTC. This sequence encodes CASSTAGYNEQFF.

The CDR3 bases are TGTGCCAGTAGTATAGATCTATCCAGGGGCCAGGTGTACGAGCAGTACTTC. This sequence encodes CASSIDLSRGQVYEQYF. J is TRBJ2-7 and V is TRBV19; maybe TRBD1 (6 bases). The CDR3 contains 17 residues. V dropped 0 bases and J dropped 4 bases, with 19 bases sitting between them. Germline assignment: CDR1 LNHDA and CDR2 SQIVND (reference sequence).

The CDR3 DNA reads as TGTGCCTGGAGTGATCGACAGCCGTTCTACTATGGCTACACCTTC. It specifies CAWSDRQPFYYGYTF. V and J are TRBV30 and TRBJ1-2, with D perhaps TRBD1 (5 bases). Germline lookup yields CDR1 GTSNPN and CDR2 SVGIG (reference sequence). V was cut by 1 base and J by 3 bases, with 15 bases left in between. The CDR3 contains 15 residues.